The rows below give T cell receptor beta chains drawn from one sample of a study of T-cell reconstitution after alpha-beta-depleted transplantation in children. TCRdb used MiXCR to reprocess the PCR reads, holding one entry per CDR3 protein. The sample has about 280,000 distinct CDR3 sequences, 9.5% to 13% seen once; the top ten hold around a quarter. The input for sequencing was peripheral blood, taken 180 days after TCRalphabeta/CD19-depleted stem cell transplant. Receptors were obtained from a male patient under 10 years old who had a stem cell transplant for chronic granulomatous disease, so the T cells may come from the graft donor. The CDR3 runs from the conserved cysteine through the conserved F or W. D genes are given only for firm matches. The size field is filled for only some rows; it gives once, few, many or a size class.

cdr3_nt cdr3_aa cdr3_length v_call d_call clone_size j_call
TGTGCCAGCGGCTTATACGGGACTCCCGGTGAGACCCAGTACTTC CASGLYGTPGETQYF 15 TRBV28 - many TRBJ2-5
TGCAGCGCCCGGACAGGGGAAGAGACCCAGTACTTC CSARTGEETQYF 12 TRBV29-1 TRBD1 many TRBJ2-5
TGTGCCAGCAGCTTAGGACTAGCGGGAGCCACAGATACGCAGTATTTT CASSLGLAGATDTQYF 16 TRBV7-2 TRBD2 many TRBJ2-3
TGCAGTGCTAGACCTACTAGCGGGGTCTCCTACGAGCAGTACTTC CSARPTSGVSYEQYF 15 TRBV20-1 TRBD2 many TRBJ2-7
TGCAGCGCATCAGGGTTCTCTGGAAACACCATATATTTT CSASGFSGNTIYF 13 TRBV29-1 - many TRBJ1-3
TGTGCCAGCAGCCAAGATAACCTAGCGGGAGCATATAGTGAGCAGTTCTTC CASSQDNLAGAYSEQFF 17 TRBV4-2 TRBD2 few TRBJ2-1
TGCGCCAGCAGCGGAGCGGGGGTCCCAAAGTACAATGAGCAGTTCTTC CASSGAGVPKYNEQFF 16 TRBV5-1 TRBD2 many TRBJ2-1
TGTGCCATCAGTGGCGTGGTCGGCACCTACGAGCAGTACTTC CAISGVVGTYEQYF 14 TRBV10-3 - many TRBJ2-7
TGCAGCGTGTTAGGACTACTAGCCAAAAACATTCAGTACTTC CSVLGLLAKNIQYF 14 TRBV29-1 - many TRBJ2-4
TGTGCCAGCAGCTTCGTGACAGGGCAAGAGACCCAGTACTTC CASSFVTGQETQYF 14 TRBV7-8 TRBD1 many TRBJ2-5
TGCGCCAGCAGCCAAGAGGGGCTAGACTACGAGCAGTACTTC CASSQEGLDYEQYF 14 TRBV5-1 - many TRBJ2-7
TGCAGTTCTTCACGACAGGGCGTAAAAATGAACACTGAAGCTTTCTTT CSSSRQGVKMNTEAFF 16 TRBV20-1 TRBD1 - TRBJ1-1
TGTGCCAGCAGCCCCACTAGCGGGGCATTAGAGACCCAGTACTTC CASSPTSGALETQYF 15 TRBV7-2 TRBD2 many TRBJ2-5
TGCAGTGCTAGAGCTAACCACCCCGGGACAGGGATCTACGAGCAGTACTTC CSARANHPGTGIYEQYF 17 TRBV20-1 TRBD1 few TRBJ2-7
TGTGCCAGCAGCCAAGAACGGTCTAGCGGTTACAATGAGCAGTTCTTC CASSQERSSGYNEQFF 16 TRBV3-1 TRBD2 many TRBJ2-1
TGCAGTGCTAGCAATTCCGGACAGGGGTTCTCAAGCTTGACCCCTGGTAACTATGGCTACACCTTC CSASNSGQGFSSLTPGNYGYTF 22 TRBV20-1 TRBD1 many TRBJ1-2
TGTGCCAGCAGCTTAGGACAGGGGCCGAACACCGGGGAGCTGTTTTTT CASSLGQGPNTGELFF 16 TRBV7-3 TRBD1 many TRBJ2-2
TGTGCCAGCAGCCCCCGAGTAGCGGGAGTTTATCGGGGTGAGCAGTTCTTC CASSPRVAGVYRGEQFF 17 TRBV7-2 TRBD2 many TRBJ2-1
TGCAGCGTTGAAGGGACGGCCGGGAAGCCCCAGCATTTT CSVEGTAGKPQHF 13 TRBV29-1 - many TRBJ1-5
TGTGCCAGCAGTGATGGTGGGGGGAGCACAGATACGCAGTATTTT CASSDGGGSTDTQYF 15 TRBV25-1 - many TRBJ2-3
TGTGCCATCAGTGACCATATTACCGAGCAGTTCTTC CAISDHITEQFF 12 TRBV10-3 - many TRBJ2-1
TGCAGCGTTGGGGGGCCACCGCCGGGGGAGCTGTTTTTT CSVGGPPPGELFF 13 TRBV29-1 - many TRBJ2-2
TGCGCCAGCAGCCAAGAAGAACGGGGGGTGTCGACCGGGGAGCTGTTTTTT CASSQEERGVSTGELFF 17 TRBV4-3 TRBD2 many TRBJ2-2
TGTGCCAGCAGCTACCGGGGACACAATGAGCAGTTCTTC CASSYRGHNEQFF 13 TRBV13 - - TRBJ2-1
TGCAGTGCTATCGGGACTAGCGGGAGACTCTCCTACGAGCAGTACTTC CSAIGTSGRLSYEQYF 16 TRBV20-1 TRBD2 many TRBJ2-7
TGTGCCAGTAGTAAACGATCGAGCCATCAGCCCCAGCATTTT CASSKRSSHQPQHF 14 TRBV19 - many TRBJ1-5
TGTGCCAGCAGCCTACTGGGACTAGCACAAGAGACCCAGTACTTC CASSLLGLAQETQYF 15 TRBV11-2 TRBD2 - TRBJ2-5
TGTGCCAGCAGCTTTCCCTGGGGCTACACCTTC CASSFPWGYTF 11 TRBV7-6 - many TRBJ1-2
TGTGCCAGCACCCAAGAGGGAGTAATGGCCGGGGAGCTGTTTTTT CASTQEGVMAGELFF 15 TRBV7-2 - - TRBJ2-2
TGTGCCAGCAGCCCAAGCGGGAGGCTTTACAATGAGCAGTTCTTC CASSPSGRLYNEQFF 15 TRBV3-1 TRBD2 many TRBJ2-1
TGTGCCAGCAGTGAAAGAGGGCATTGGGGCCGGGGAAGCTATAGCAATCAGCCCCAGCATTTT CASSERGHWGRGSYSNQPQHF 21 TRBV2 - - TRBJ1-5
TGTGCCAGCAGTCCGCGGACAGGGGTGGTAGAGGGGGAGGCTGAAGCTTTCTTT CASSPRTGVVEGEAEAFF 18 TRBV12-3/TRBV12-4 TRBD1 few TRBJ1-1
TGTGCCAGCAGCTACGCACAACAATTACGCTCCTACAATGAGCAGTTCTTC CASSYAQQLRSYNEQFF 17 TRBV7-8 - many TRBJ2-1
TGTGCCAGCAGAAGGGGAAACACCGGGGAGCTGTTTTTT CASRRGNTGELFF 13 TRBV25-1 - many TRBJ2-2
TGTGCCAGCACCCCGACGCTGGGAAGCAATGAGCAGTTCTTC CASTPTLGSNEQFF 14 TRBV7-2 - many TRBJ2-1
TGTGCCTTGGGGACTAGCGGGGGTGGCGATACGCAGTATTTT CALGTSGGGDTQYF 14 TRBV10-3 TRBD2 many TRBJ2-3
TGTGCCAGCAGCCTCGGCGGATGGTCTGAAGCTTTCTTT CASSLGGWSEAFF 13 TRBV7-9 - many TRBJ1-1
TGTGCCAGCACCAGACGAGGGGGGGGAGAGACCCAGTACTTC CASTRRGGGETQYF 14 TRBV6-5 - - TRBJ2-5
TGCAGTGCTAGCGTCCAGGGATACTCCTACGAGCAGTACTTC CSASVQGYSYEQYF 14 TRBV20-1 - many TRBJ2-7
TGTGCCAGCAGTTTTGCGGGGGCCACCTACGAGCAGTACTTC CASSFAGATYEQYF 14 TRBV12-3/TRBV12-4 - many TRBJ2-7